This TCR beta chain derives from a study of T-cell reconstitution after alpha-beta-depleted transplantation in children. The authors prepared the TCRbeta library with unique molecular identifiers. Using its own MiXCR run on the PCR reads, TCRdb lists one record per CDR3 protein. The sample records 250,000 to 300,000 distinct CDR3 sequences, about 9.4% being singletons. The germline V gene has CDR1 DFQATT and CDR2 SNEGSKA (reference sequence). The V and J ends lost 6 bases and 3 bases, in that order; junction bases with no gene match: 11. The CDR3 runs 16 residues. Many counts were recorded for this clonotype.

The receptor was isolated from a boy less than two years old with acute myeloid leukemia, due to receive a stem cell transplant. Material: PBMCs, obtained before TCRalphabeta/CD19-depleted stem cell transplant. V and J are TRBV20-1 and TRBJ2-5, with 12 positions matching TRBD2. CDR3 sequence reads: CSARTGTSGLEETQYF. In DNA form, the CDR3 reads TGCAGTGCACGTACCGGGACTAGCGGGCTAGAAGAGACCCAGTACTTC.